This TCR beta chain stems from a study of T cell changes during pregnancy in multiple sclerosis. Method: immunoSEQ multiplex PCR; TCRdb's copy keeps in-frame clones and lacks some. The sample carries some 68,000 clones, 80% to 95% recorded once. Germline values: CDR1 LGHNT, CDR2 FRNRAP. V gave up 3 bases and J gave up 4 bases; unmatched junction bases: 8. CDR3 length: 16 residues. The origin of this receptor is a female donor with multiple sclerosis, enrolled in a pregnancy study. The chain couples TRBV12-5 to TRBJ2-7; 11 positions agree with TRBD2. Source: peripheral blood, taken in the second trimester of pregnancy. The CDR3 region has the DNA TGTGCTAGTGGTTTTGATACCGGGACTAGCGGTTACGAGCAGTACTTC. Residues: CASGFDTGTSGYEQYF.